The 4 T cell receptor beta chains presented below share a single source sample, sequenced in a study of blood T cell repertoires in COVID-19. Only in-frame clones appear in the TCRdb table, and some are missing; sequencing was by immunoSEQ multiplex PCR. The sample lists about 26,000 clones, approximately 82% seen once, with around a third in the top ten. Sequenced input: peripheral blood. Source of these receptors: a human donor in a cohort sampled during active COVID-19.

This chain joins TRBV21-1 and TRBJ1-5; the D segment call TRBD1 is taken from the table without a DNA check. TRBV21-1 is recorded as a pseudogene. This CDR3 contains 16 residues. CDR3 nucleotide sequence: TGTGCCAGCAGCGACTGGGACAGGGGAGGAGGTCAGCCCCAGCATTTT. Translation: CASSDWDRGGGQPQHF.

This sequence joins TRBV7-8 and TRBJ1-4; 9 nucleotides align to TRBD1. The CDR3 length is 12 residues. Losses at the gene ends were 2 bases for V and 13 bases for J; bases not matched to a gene: 2. Germline V gene data show CDR1 as SGHVS and CDR2 as FQNEAQ. Here the CDR3 reads CASSLRTGVLFF. CDR3 in DNA: TGTGCCAGCAGCTTACGGACAGGGGTACTGTTTTTT. The full variable domain, its missing parts supplied by reference TRBV7-8 and TRBJ1-4, is GAGVSQSPRYKVAKRGQDVALRCDPISGHVSLFWYQQALGQGPEFLTYFQNEAQLDKSGLPSDRFFAERPEGSVSTLKIQRTQQEDSAVYLCASSLRTGVLFFGSGTQLSVL.

Only a few counts were recorded for this clone. The chain couples TRBV19 to TRBJ1-4, with unresolved D. The V gene's germline CDR1 is LNHDA and CDR2 SQIVND (reference sequence). The CDR3 runs 12 residues. The V and J ends lost 4 bases and 14 bases respectively, with 14 bases between them. The CDR3 DNA follows: TGTGCCAGTAGTAATCCAGGTGGAGGGCTGTTTTTT. This translates into CASSNPGGGLFF.

This chain connects TRBV12-3 or TRBV12-4 to TRBJ1-2, with D possibly TRBD1 on 5 matching bases. The V gene lost 3 bases and the J gene lost 5 bases, with 10 bases spanning the gap. This CDR3 has 13 residues. CDR3 nucleotide sequence: TGTGCCAGCAGTTTGTTGGGGGGGTATGGCTACACCTTC. The encoded protein is CASSLLGGYGYTF.